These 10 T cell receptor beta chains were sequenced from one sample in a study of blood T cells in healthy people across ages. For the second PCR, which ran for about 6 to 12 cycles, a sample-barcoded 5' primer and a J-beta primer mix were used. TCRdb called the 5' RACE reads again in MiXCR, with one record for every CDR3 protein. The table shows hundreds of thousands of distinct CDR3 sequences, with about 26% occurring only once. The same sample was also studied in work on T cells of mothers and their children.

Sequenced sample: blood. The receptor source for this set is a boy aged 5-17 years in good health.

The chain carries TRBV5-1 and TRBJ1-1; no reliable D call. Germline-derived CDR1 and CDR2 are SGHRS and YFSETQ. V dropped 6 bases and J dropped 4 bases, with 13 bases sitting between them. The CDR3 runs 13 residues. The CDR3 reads CASTYGVGTEAFF. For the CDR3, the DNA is TGCGCCAGCACCTACGGAGTGGGCACTGAAGCTTTCTTT.

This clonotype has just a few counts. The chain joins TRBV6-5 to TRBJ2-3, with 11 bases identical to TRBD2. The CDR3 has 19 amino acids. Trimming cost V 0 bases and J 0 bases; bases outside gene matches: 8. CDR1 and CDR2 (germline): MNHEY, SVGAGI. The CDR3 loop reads CASSYSYGTSGTSTDTQYF. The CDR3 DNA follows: TGTGCCAGCAGTTACTCGTACGGGACTAGCGGAACTAGCACAGATACGCAGTATTTT.

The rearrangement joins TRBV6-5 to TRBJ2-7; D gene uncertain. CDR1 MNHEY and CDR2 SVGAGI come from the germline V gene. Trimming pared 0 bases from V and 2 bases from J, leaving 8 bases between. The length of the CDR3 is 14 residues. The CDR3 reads CASSYSLRTYEQYF. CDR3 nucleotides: TGTGCCAGCAGTTACTCATTGCGGACCTACGAGCAGTACTTC.

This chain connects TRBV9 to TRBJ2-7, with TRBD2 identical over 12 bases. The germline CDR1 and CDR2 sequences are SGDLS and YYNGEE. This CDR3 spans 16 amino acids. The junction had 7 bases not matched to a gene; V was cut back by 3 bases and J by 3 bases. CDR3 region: CASSGDLAGGIYEQYF. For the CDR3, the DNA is TGTGCCAGCAGCGGGGACCTAGCGGGGGGGATCTACGAGCAGTACTTC.

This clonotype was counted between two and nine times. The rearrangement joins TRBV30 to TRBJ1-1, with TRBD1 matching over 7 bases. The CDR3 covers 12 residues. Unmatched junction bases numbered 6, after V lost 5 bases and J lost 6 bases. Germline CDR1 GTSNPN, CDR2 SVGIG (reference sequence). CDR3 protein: CAWDRESAEAFF. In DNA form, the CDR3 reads TGTGCCTGGGACAGGGAAAGCGCTGAAGCTTTCTTT.

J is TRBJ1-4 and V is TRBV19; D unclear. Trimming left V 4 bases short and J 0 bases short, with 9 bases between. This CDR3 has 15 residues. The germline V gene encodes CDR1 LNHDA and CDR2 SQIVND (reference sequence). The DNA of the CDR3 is TGTGCCAGTAGTAGCGGGTATGCAACTAATGAAAAACTGTTTTTT. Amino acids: CASSSGYATNEKLFF.

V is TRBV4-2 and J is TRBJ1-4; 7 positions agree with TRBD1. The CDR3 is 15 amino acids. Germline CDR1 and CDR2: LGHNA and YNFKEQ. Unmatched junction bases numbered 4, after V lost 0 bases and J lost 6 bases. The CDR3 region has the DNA TGTGCCAGCAGCCAAGACAGGGGGTTGGATGAAAAACTGTTTTTT. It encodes CASSQDRGLDEKLFF.

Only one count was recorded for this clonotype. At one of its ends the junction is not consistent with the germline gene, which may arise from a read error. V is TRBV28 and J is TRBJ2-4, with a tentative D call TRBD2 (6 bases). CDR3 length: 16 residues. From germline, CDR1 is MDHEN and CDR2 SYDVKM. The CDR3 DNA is TGTGCCAGCAGTTTCGGGCGGGGAAGAGCCAAAAACATTCAGTCCTTC. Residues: CASSFGRGRAKNIQSF.

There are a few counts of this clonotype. CDR3 amino acids: CASSPGSGPEKTQYF. Written as DNA, the CDR3 is TGTGCCAGCAGCCCAGGTAGCGGCCCTGAGAAGACCCAGTACTTC. The chain uses TRBV7-9 and TRBJ2-5; D is possibly TRBD2 (6 bases). Germline lookup yields CDR1 SEHNR and CDR2 FQNEAQ (reference sequence). V gave up 5 bases and J gave up 6 bases, with 19 bases separating them. The CDR3 is 15 amino acids.

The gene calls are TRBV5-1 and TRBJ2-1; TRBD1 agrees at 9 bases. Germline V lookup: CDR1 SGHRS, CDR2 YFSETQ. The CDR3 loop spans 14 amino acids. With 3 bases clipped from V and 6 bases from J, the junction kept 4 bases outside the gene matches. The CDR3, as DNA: TGCGCCAGCAGCTCGGGACAGGGCTCCAATGAGCAGTTCTTC. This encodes CASSSGQGSNEQFF.